The source of this T cell receptor (beta chain) is a study of shared clonotypes between healthy human individuals. Germline loops: CDR1 SGHAT, CDR2 FQDESV (reference sequence). The CDR3 covers 15 residues. V lost 4 bases, J lost 4 bases, and 6 bases stayed unmatched. This clone showed up just once. Here immunoSEQ multiplex PCR was the method, and the copy in TCRdb shows in-frame clones only, minus some. Of about 660,000 clones in the sample, about 74% were seen once. The receptor was isolated from a woman aged 25 to 39 in good health. Specimen: memory CD4+ T cells sorted from blood. As to subset: CD45RA-negative fraction. The chain combines TRBV11-1 with TRBJ2-7, with TRBD1 matching 11 bases. The CDR3 reads CASSSWTGGPYEQYF. CDR3 DNA: TGTGCCAGCAGCTCATGGACAGGGGGCCCTTACGAGCAGTACTTC. The full variable domain, its missing parts supplied by reference TRBV11-1 and TRBJ2-7, is EAEVAQSPRYKITEKSQAVAFWCDPISGHATLYWYRQILGQGPELLVQFQDESVVDDSQLPKDRFSAERLKGVDSTLKIQPAELGDSAMYLCASSSWTGGPYEQYFGPGTRLTVT.